A selection of T cell receptor beta chains follows, all from one sample in a study of blood T cell repertoires in COVID-19. Assay used: immunoSEQ multiplex PCR; TCRdb lists only in-frame clones, some missing. The table records some 150,000 clones, about 90% of them present only once. Sequenced input: PBMCs or T cells enriched from blood (not recorded which). Receptors originate from a human donor with acute COVID-19. The donor label of this sample is uncertain. Each CDR3 is given with its conserved first and last residue. The D gene is left open where the match is weak. Clone sizes are given selectively: once, few, many, or a class where the clone is expanded.

size | D | J | V | DNA | CDR3
few | - | TRBJ1-1 | TRBV19 | TGTGCCAGTAGTATCGGGGTCACTGAAGCTTTCTTT | CASSIGVTEAFF
- | TRBD2 | TRBJ2-1 | TRBV7-6 | TGTGCCAGCAGCCCCCCGGCTAGCGGGGGGCGCGGTGAGCAGTTCTTC | CASSPPASGGRGEQFF
once | TRBD2 | TRBJ2-2 | TRBV29-1 | TGCAGCGTTGAAGATGGGGGAGGGCTTCGAACCGGGGAGCTGTTTTTT | CSVEDGGGLRTGELFF
- | TRBD1 | TRBJ1-1 | TRBV5-1 | TGCGCCAGCAGCTTTAACAGGGGGCGAGGCACTGAAGCTTTCTTT | CASSFNRGRGTEAFF
- | - | TRBJ2-7 | TRBV25-1 | TGTGCCAGCAGTAAGGACCGGGGCGAGCAGTACTTC | CASSKDRGEQYF
- | TRBD1 | TRBJ1-5 | TRBV19 | TGTGCCAGTAGTAGACAGGGCGAGGGTCAGCCCCAGCATTTT | CASSRQGEGQPQHF
- | TRBD1 | TRBJ2-7 | TRBV13 | TGTGCCAGCAGCCCTACCGACAGGGACGAGCAGTACTTC | CASSPTDRDEQYF
- | - | TRBJ2-5 | TRBV15 | TGTGCCACCAGCAGGGGTGCACTGACCGCCGGGAAGTCGGAGACCCAGTACTTC | CATSRGALTAGKSETQYF
- | TRBD2 | TRBJ2-3 | TRBV9 | TGTGCCAGCAGCGTAGGGGCTAGCGGGGACACAGATACGCAGTATTTT | CASSVGASGDTDTQYF
- | TRBD1 | TRBJ2-5 | TRBV19 | TGTGCCAGTAGTCCGACAGGGAGCAAGACCCAGTACTTC | CASSPTGSKTQYF
- | - | TRBJ1-2 | TRBV19 | TGTGCCAGTAGTATGCAGGGGACGAACTATGGCTACACCTTC | CASSMQGTNYGYTF
once | - | TRBJ1-2 | TRBV30 | TGTGCCTGGACCGATCTAGGCCCGGACAAAAGCGGCTACACCTTC | CAWTDLGPDKSGYTF
- | - | TRBJ1-1 | TRBV30 | TGTGCCTGGAGTGAAACAGGGCCGACTGAAGCTTTCTTT | CAWSETGPTEAFF
- | - | TRBJ1-2 | TRBV29-1 | TGCAGCGTTCAGGGTCGCAACTATGGCTACACCTTC | CSVQGRNYGYTF
- | TRBD1 | TRBJ1-4 | TRBV3-1/TRBV3-2 | TGTGCCAGCAGCCAGCTTGCCAGGGGGAATGATGAAAAACTGTTTTTT | CASSQLARGNDEKLFF
- | TRBD1 | TRBJ2-7 | TRBV5-5 | TGTGCCAGCAGCTTGGGCCCGAGAGCCAGGGGGGAGCAGTACTTC | CASSLGPRARGEQYF
- | TRBD2 | TRBJ2-7 | TRBV13 | TGTGCCAGCAGCCCCGGCGGGGGAGTAATCTACGAGCAGTACTTC | CASSPGGGVIYEQYF
- | TRBD1 | TRBJ2-3 | TRBV11-3 | TGTGCCAGCAGCCGGACAGGGCGTTCGGATACGCAGTATTTT | CASSRTGRSDTQYF
- | - | TRBJ2-7 | TRBV19 | TGTGCCAGTAGTATAGATCCCGCAGGTCGAGTGCAGTACTTC | CASSIDPAGRVQYF
- | - | TRBJ2-1 | TRBV6-5 | TGTGCCAGCGAGACAGGTAGCTCCTACAATGAGCAGTTCTTC | CASETGSSYNEQFF
- | - | TRBJ2-7 | TRBV24-1 | TGTGCCACCAGTGCCAAGCAGGGGGGCATCTACGAGCAGTACTTC | CATSAKQGGIYEQYF
- | - | TRBJ1-2 | TRBV27 | TGTGCCAGCAGTCCCCGGGAGTTCTATGGCTACACCTTC | CASSPREFYGYTF
few | - | TRBJ1-2 | TRBV5-1 | TGCGCCAGCAGCTTGTGGACAGTCGGTGATGGCTACACCTTC | CASSLWTVGDGYTF
- | - | TRBJ2-7 | TRBV3-1/TRBV3-2 | TGTGCCAGCAGCCAAGGAAGGACAGAGACCTACGAGCAGTACTTC | CASSQGRTETYEQYF
- | - | TRBJ1-2 | TRBV19 | TGTGCCAGTAGTATTGAGGAGGGGCCCTATGGCTACACCTTC | CASSIEEGPYGYTF
- | - | TRBJ2-3 | TRBV3-1/TRBV3-2 | TGTGCCAGCAGCCATTCTAGCGAGGGAGATACGCAGTATTTT | CASSHSSEGDTQYF
- | - | TRBJ2-2 | TRBV20-1 | TGCAGTGCTAGTAAGGGGGTATCGAACACCGGGGAGCTGTTTTTT | CSASKGVSNTGELFF
- | TRBD1 | TRBJ1-1 | TRBV19 | TGTGCCAGTAGTATAGGACTAACAGGGGGCGATGAAGCTTTCTTT | CASSIGLTGGDEAFF
- | TRBD2 | TRBJ2-3 | TRBV24-1 | TGTGCCACGGGACTAGCGGGCTATACAGATACGCAGTATTTT | CATGLAGYTDTQYF
- | - | TRBJ1-4 | TRBV21-1 | TGTGCCAGCAGCCTACCCCCCCAGGCAAATAATGAAAAACTGTTTTTT | CASSLPPQANNEKLFF
- | TRBD1 | TRBJ2-2 | TRBV5-8 | TGTGCCAGCAGCTTAGAGGGGACAGGGGCGATCGGGGAGCTGTTTTTT | CASSLEGTGAIGELFF
- | - | TRBJ2-7 | TRBV3-1/TRBV3-2 | TGTGCCAGCAGCCAAGGGGGGAGGTCTTACGAGCAGTACTTC | CASSQGGRSYEQYF
- | - | TRBJ2-5 | TRBV7-9 | TGTGCCAGCAGCAAAGAAAGGGACACCCTGGCACAAGAGACCCAGTACTTC | CASSKERDTLAQETQYF
- | - | TRBJ1-6 | TRBV6-5 | TGTGCCAGCAGTCTACCGATTAATTCACCCCTCCACTTT | CASSLPINSPLHF
- | - | TRBJ2-1 | TRBV6-1 | TGTGCCAGCAGTGAAGCGGGCAGGGGTTACTACAATGAGCAGTTCTTC | CASSEAGRGYYNEQFF
- | - | TRBJ2-2 | TRBV6-2/TRBV6-3 | TGTGCCAGCAGCCCTACCAGGAACACCGGGGAGCTGTTTTTT | CASSPTRNTGELFF
- | - | TRBJ2-2 | TRBV6-4 | TGTGCCAGCGCGTCGCAGGGTGACACCGGGGAGCTGTTTTTT | CASASQGDTGELFF
few | TRBD2 | TRBJ2-5 | TRBV11-2 | TGTGCCAGCAGCTTAGGATCTAGCGGGGGGCCAGAGACCCAGTACTTC | CASSLGSSGGPETQYF
- | TRBD1 | TRBJ1-6 | TRBV19 | TGTGCCAGTAGTATAGGAGTGAGGGGGCAGATTCGAAATTCACCCCTCCACTTT | CASSIGVRGQIRNSPLHF
- | - | TRBJ2-6 | TRBV6-5 | TGTGCCAGCAGTTACTCCGGAGCTGGGGCCAACGTCCTGACTTTC | CASSYSGAGANVLTF
few | TRBD2 | TRBJ2-5 | TRBV5-1 | TGCGCCAGCAGCTTAGCGGGGGGGCGAGAGACCCAGTACTTC | CASSLAGGRETQYF
- | - | TRBJ1-5 | TRBV24-1 | TGTGCCACCAGCCGGGGGGATGGCAATCAGCCCCAGCATTTT | CATSRGDGNQPQHF
- | TRBD1 | TRBJ2-6 | TRBV7-9 | TGTGCCAGCATACAGGGGGCTGGGGCCAACGTCCTGACTTTC | CASIQGAGANVLTF
- | TRBD1 | TRBJ1-1 | TRBV19 | TGTGCCAGTAGTATAGATACAGGGGGGACTGAAGCTTTCTTT | CASSIDTGGTEAFF
- | - | TRBJ1-5 | TRBV2 | TGTGCCAGCAGCCGACGGGGGGGTTATCAGCCCCAGCATTTT | CASSRRGGYQPQHF
few | TRBD1 | TRBJ1-1 | TRBV27 | TGTGCCAGCAGTTCGCCGGGACAGGGGATGAACACTGAAGCTTTCTTT | CASSSPGQGMNTEAFF
- | - | TRBJ1-5 | TRBV19 | TGTGCCAGTAGTATAGAGAGAGGGTTTAGCAATCAGCCCCAGCATTTT | CASSIERGFSNQPQHF
- | TRBD1 | TRBJ1-5 | TRBV7-8 | TGTGCCAGCAGCGACAGGACAGGGAAGGACGGAATAGGCAATCAGCCCCAGCATTTT | CASSDRTGKDGIGNQPQHF
- | TRBD2 | TRBJ2-7 | TRBV19 | TGTGCCAGTGGAGGGACTAGCGGGGGGCCTGATTCCTACGAGCAGTACTTC | CASGGTSGGPDSYEQYF
- | - | TRBJ2-5 | TRBV11-2 | TGTGCCAGCAGCTTAAGGGGGGGGCTCCGGGAGACCCAGTACTTC | CASSLRGGLRETQYF
- | - | TRBJ2-6 | TRBV2 | TGTGCCAGCATCCCCAGCTCTGGGGCCAACGTCCTGACTTTC | CASIPSSGANVLTF
few | TRBD1 | TRBJ1-4 | TRBV5-4 | TGTGCCAGCAGCATGACAGGGGGTGAAAAACTGTTTTTT | CASSMTGGEKLFF